Sequencing of this T cell receptor beta chain was carried out in a study of blood T cells in healthy people across ages. This clonotype showed up many times. In germline, CDR1 is SGHTA, CDR2 FQGNSA. Trimming shortened V by 1 base and J by 0 bases, and 11 bases separated the two germline ends. CDR3 length: 16 amino acids. The second PCR ran roughly 7 to 12 cycles with a sample-barcoded 5' primer and J-beta primers. TCRdb reprocessed the 5' RACE reads via MiXCR and lists one record per CDR3 protein. The profile shows more than 650,000 distinct CDR3 sequences, about 20% of them singletons. This sequence originates from a man in his 70s in good health. The source material was blood. This chain links TRBV7-2 with TRBJ2-3, with a tentative D call TRBD1 (6 bases). The chain's CDR3 is CASSLVGTTSTDTQYF. The CDR3 nucleotides are TGTGCCAGCAGCTTAGTGGGGACAACTAGCACAGATACGCAGTATTTT.